This T cell receptor beta chain stems from a study of blood T cell repertoires in COVID-19. In the original workflow: Reference gene primers were amplified, and this amplification served to estimate nucleated cell counts. The assay was immunoSEQ multiplex PCR, and TCRdb's table has in-frame clones only and misses some. V and J calls and clone size follow that table, whereas D and trimming were derived from the DNA. The sample includes more than 400,000 clones, approximately 85% seen only once; the top ten take about 3%. The V gene end was trimmed by 4 bases and the J gene end by 2 bases; junction bases not matched to a gene: 1. The CDR3 contains 15 residues. Germline V gene lookup returns CDR1 MNHEY and CDR2 SMNVEV (reference sequence).

The receptor comes from a human donor in a cohort sampled during active COVID-19. V is TRBV27 and J is TRBJ2-3, with 12 nucleotides matching TRBD2. Sequenced input: peripheral blood. The CDR3 DNA follows: TGTGCCAGCAGTTGGACTAGCGGGATCACAGATACGCAGTATTTT. Translating it yields CASSWTSGITDTQYF.